Shown below are 20 T cell receptor beta chains from a single sample sequenced in a study of OX40 agonist ivuxolimab in advanced cancers. Clones were read by immunoSEQ multiplex PCR, and TCRdb kept only the in-frame ones, dropping some. Among roughly 70,000 clones listed, approximately 86% were seen once. The material sequenced was CD4+ or CD8+ T cells sorted from blood, taken in a trial of the OX40 agonist ivuxolimab. The source of these receptors is an adult with an advanced solid tumor such as melanoma, head and neck, liver or kidney cancer.

The chain carries TRBV7-9 and TRBJ2-6; D is unclear. Trimming pared 10 bases from V and 0 bases from J, leaving 19 bases between. This CDR3 is 17 amino acids long. Per germline, CDR1 SEHNR and CDR2 FQNEAQ (reference sequence). In DNA, the CDR3 is TGTGCCACCGCACGCCGGCGCGATGTCTCTGGGGCCAACGTCCTGACTTTC. Its translation is CATARRRDVSGANVLTF.

The V call is TRBV18, the J call TRBJ2-1; the match to TRBD2 covers 16 bases. In germline, CDR1 is KGHSH, CDR2 LQKENI. The CDR3 spans 16 residues. V lost 0 bases to trimming and J lost 8 bases; unmatched junction nucleotides: 1. The CDR3 bases are TGTGCCAGCTCACCACCGGGACTAGCGGGAGGGGATGAGCAGTTCTTC. Encoded protein: CASSPPGLAGGDEQFF.

The chain is built from TRBV11-2 and TRBJ2-1, with D tentatively TRBD2 (6 bases). The V end lost 0 bases, the J end lost 8 bases, and 17 bases lay between the germline ends. The CDR3 is 16 residues long. Germline V CDR1 and CDR2: SGHAT, FQNNGV. The CDR3 loop is CASSLDLTSLYHEQFF. The CDR3 nucleotides are TGTGCCAGCAGCTTAGATCTTACTAGCTTATATCATGAGCAGTTCTTC.

The chain carries TRBV6-6 and TRBJ2-5; D uncertain. Trimming shortened V by 5 bases and J by 1 base, and 5 bases separated the two germline ends. Germline V lookup: CDR1 MNHNY, CDR2 SVGAGI (reference sequence). The CDR3 sequence is 12 residues long. DNA for the CDR3: TGTGCCAGCAGTGTTGCCCAAGAGACCCAGTACTTC. Protein sequence: CASSVAQETQYF.

This chain links TRBV10-3 with TRBJ2-5, with a possible D match to TRBD1 (5 bases). CDR3 size: 15 residues. Germline-derived CDR1 and CDR2 are ENHRY and SYGVKD. The V end was cut by 0 bases, the J end by 5 bases, with 13 bases between. The CDR3 DNA reads TGTGCCATCAGTGAGTCGAATAGGGGCCCGGAGACCCAGTACTTC. Translated: CAISESNRGPETQYF.

With regard to this clone: The same CDR3 arises from other DNA sequences in this sample as well. The chain is built from TRBV5-1 and TRBJ2-7, with D perhaps matching TRBD2 (6 bases). In germline, CDR1 is SGHRS, CDR2 YFSETQ. The V end was cut by 4 bases, the J end by 0 bases, with 14 bases between. This CDR3 is built from 15 residues. CDR3: CASSASSETSYEQYF. CDR3 DNA: TGCGCCAGCAGCGCTTCTAGCGAGACCTCCTACGAGCAGTACTTC.

The chain couples TRBV5-4 to TRBJ2-7, with D unclear. The CDR3 covers 12 residues. Germline assignment: CDR1 SGHNT and CDR2 YYREEE (reference sequence). The V and J ends lost 1 base and 2 bases respectively, with 4 bases between them. The CDR3: CASSLNTYEQYF. CDR3 DNA sequence: TGTGCCAGCAGCTTGAATACCTACGAGCAGTACTTC.

The gene calls are TRBV2 and TRBJ2-1; D possibly corresponds to TRBD2 (6 bases). Germline CDR1 and CDR2: SNHLY and FYNNEI. The CDR3 contains 14 residues. Trimming cost V 5 bases and J 10 bases, with 18 bases left between them. CDR3 coding DNA: TGTGCCAGCAGTCGAGGACTAAACGACCCAGAGCAGTTCTTC. It specifies CASSRGLNDPEQFF.

This rearrangement joins TRBV28 to TRBJ2-7; D call uncertain. Between the trimmed V and J ends, which lost 8 bases and 6 bases, there was a span of 20 bases. CDR1 is MDHEN, CDR2 SYDVKM, per germline. The CDR3 loop spans 14 amino acids. CDR3 coding DNA: TGTGCCAGCGTACGCGGCGGTAGTCGGGTCGAGCAGTACTTC. It codes for CASVRGGSRVEQYF. Full variable domain (missing parts from reference TRBV28 and TRBJ2-7): DVKVTQSSRYLVKRTGEKVFLECVQDMDHENMFWYRQDPGLGLRLIYFSYDVKMKEKGDIPEGYSVSREKKERFSLILESASTNQTSMYLCASVRGGSRVEQYFGPGTRLTVT.

V and J are TRBV5-1 and TRBJ1-1; D remains unclear. The CDR3 loop spans 13 amino acids. Per germline, CDR1 SGHRS and CDR2 YFSETQ. V dropped 1 base and J dropped 1 base, with 5 bases sitting between them. The CDR3 here is CASSLWGNTEAFF. In nucleotides, the CDR3 is TGCGCCAGCAGCTTGTGGGGGAACACTGAAGCTTTCTTT.

The chain has TRBV7-3 and TRBJ2-7, with 12 bases fitting TRBD1. Germline V gene data show CDR1 as SGHTA and CDR2 as FQGTGA. V gave up 5 bases and J gave up 2 bases; unmatched junction bases: 10. There are 17 residues in the CDR3. CDR3 coding DNA: TGTGCCAGCAGCCACCCCTCCCGGGACAGGGGGCCCTACGAGCAGTACTTC. The encoded protein is CASSHPSRDRGPYEQYF.

V usage is TRBV6-5 and J usage is TRBJ2-1; TRBD1 aligns across 9 bases. V shed 4 bases and J 10 bases; nucleotides not matched to a gene: 8. The CDR3 totals 14 residues. Looked up from germline, CDR1 is MNHEY and CDR2 is SVGAGI. In DNA form, the CDR3 reads TGTGCCAGCAGTTCTTTACAGGGGGCTGGGGAGCAGTTCTTC. Translated: CASSSLQGAGEQFF.

J is TRBJ2-7 and V is TRBV19; TRBD2 is a possible D gene (5 bases). Trimming stripped 5 bases from V and 0 bases from J, with 11 bases between. CDR3 length equals 14 residues. Germline V CDR1 and CDR2: LNHDA, SQIVND (reference sequence). CDR3 nucleotides: TGTGCCAGTAGTTCTAGCCCTAGCTCCTACGAGCAGTACTTC. Its protein product is CASSSSPSSYEQYF.

The V call is TRBV5-1, the J call TRBJ2-3, with TRBD2 identical over 8 bases. The CDR3 spans 15 residues. The V gene end was trimmed by 1 base and the J gene end by 1 base; junction bases not matched to a gene: 2. Germline V gene sequence: CDR1 SGHRS, CDR2 YFSETQ. CDR3 in amino acids: CASSLREGGTDTQYF. The CDR3 DNA follows: TGCGCCAGCAGCTTGCGGGAGGGGGGCACAGATACGCAGTATTTT.

This clone was seen a few times. V gene TRBV7-9 combines with J gene TRBJ2-7; D possibly corresponds to TRBD2 (6 bases). The V end lost 11 bases, the J end lost 5 bases, and 13 bases lay between the germline ends. Germline CDR1 is SEHNR and CDR2 is FQNEAQ (reference sequence). The CDR3 consists of 11 residues. The chain's CDR3 is CALGSSNEQYF. CDR3 nucleotide sequence: TGTGCCCTCGGGAGTTCCAACGAGCAGTACTTC.

V gene TRBV2 combines with J gene TRBJ1-1; the match to TRBD1 covers 8 bases. Per the germline V gene, CDR1 is SNHLY and CDR2 is FYNNEI. This CDR3 spans 14 amino acids. The J segment lost 2 bases and the V segment lost 6 bases, leaving 5 bases of the junction unmatched. The CDR3 DNA sequence: TGTGCCAGCAGAGAGGGACAGGCAAACACTGAAGCTTTCTTT. Its translation is CASREGQANTEAFF.

The chain employs TRBV29-1 and TRBJ1-2, with D unresolved. This CDR3 is 11 amino acids long. The V end was cut by 5 bases, the J end by 4 bases, with 8 bases between. Germline loops: CDR1 SQVTM, CDR2 ANQGSEA. The CDR3 DNA follows: TGCAGCGTTCCGGAAATCTATGGCTACACCTTC. This encodes CSVPEIYGYTF.

Here the CDR3 reads CASRIAGGPYEQYF. CDR3 nucleotides: TGTGCCAGCAGGATAGCGGGAGGGCCCTACGAGCAGTACTTC. The rearrangement joins TRBV27 to TRBJ2-7, with 11 bases matching TRBD2. The germline V gene has CDR1 MNHEY and CDR2 SMNVEV (reference sequence). V was pared by 6 bases and J by 2 bases, with 3 bases of the junction left unmatched. The CDR3 runs 14 residues.

The chain has TRBV2 and TRBJ1-5; no clear D gene. The V gene's germline CDR1 is SNHLY and CDR2 FYNNEI. Trimming took off 4 bases at V and 0 bases at J, with 16 bases between the two ends. The CDR3 extends over 17 amino acids. CDR3 loop: CASSGSSSSNSNQPQHF. The CDR3 region has the DNA TGTGCCAGCAGTGGAAGTTCGTCTTCGAATAGCAATCAGCCCCAGCATTTT.

This sequence joins TRBV5-1 and TRBJ1-3, with 12 bases lining up with TRBD1. Trimming at V came to 5 bases and at J to 0 bases, leaving 6 bases not matched to a gene. The germline CDR1 and CDR2 sequences are SGHRS and YFSETQ. CDR3 length equals 17 residues. The CDR3 reads CASRPGTGGVSGNTIYF. DNA of the CDR3: TGCGCCAGCAGACCCGGGACAGGGGGCGTCTCTGGAAACACCATATATTTT.